This T cell receptor beta chain is drawn from a study of T cells expressing NK-cell markers. Overall study results and limits: Several donors likewise had their CD3+CD56-NKG2C+ fraction led by these clonotypes.

TCRdb reprocessed the 5' RACE reads, keeping one entry per CDR3 protein, no DNA. Listed are about 400,000 distinct CDR3 sequences; about 10% falls within the top ten. About this clonotype: The antigen is not known.

The CDR3 is 13 amino acids. From germline, CDR1 is SGHRS and CDR2 YFSETQ. The V call is TRBV5-1, the J call TRBJ1-1. The sequenced sample was blood T cells: a sorted CD56 or NKG2C T cell subset, CD4+ or CD8+ T cells, or bulk PBMC T cells (not recorded which). This receptor was taken from a woman in her forties or fifties in good health. The CDR3 is CASRPEMVTEAFF.